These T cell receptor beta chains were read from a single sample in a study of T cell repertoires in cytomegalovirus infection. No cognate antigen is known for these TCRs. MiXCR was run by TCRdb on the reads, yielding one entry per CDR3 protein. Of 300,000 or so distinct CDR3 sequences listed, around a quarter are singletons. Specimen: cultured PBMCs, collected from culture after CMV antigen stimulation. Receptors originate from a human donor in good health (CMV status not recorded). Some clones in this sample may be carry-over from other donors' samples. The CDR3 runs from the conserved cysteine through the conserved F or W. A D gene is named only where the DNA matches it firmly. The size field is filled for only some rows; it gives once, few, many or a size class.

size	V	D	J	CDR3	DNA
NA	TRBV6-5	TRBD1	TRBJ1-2	CASSRTGRDYGYTF	TGTGCCAGCAGTCGGACAGGGCGAGACTATGGCTACACCTTC
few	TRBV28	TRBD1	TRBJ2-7	CASRGGQGDHSYYEQYF	TGTGCCAGCAGAGGGGGACAGGGGGATCATTCCTACTACGAGCAGTACTTC
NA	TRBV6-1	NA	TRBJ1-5	CASSDGPRQPQHF	TGTGCCAGCAGTGATGGGCCTCGTCAGCCCCAGCATTTT
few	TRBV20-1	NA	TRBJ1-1	CSAFQVVNTEAFF	TGCAGTGCTTTCCAAGTCGTGAACACTGAAGCTTTCTTT
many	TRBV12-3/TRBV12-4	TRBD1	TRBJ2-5	CASSGTAWGETQYF	TGTGCCAGCAGTGGGACAGCCTGGGGAGAGACCCAGTACTTC
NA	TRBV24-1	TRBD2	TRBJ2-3	CATSDSVSGTKGHF	TGTGCCACCAGTGACTCCGTAAGCGGGACTAAGGGGCATTTT
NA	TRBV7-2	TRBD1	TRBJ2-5	CASSSTRGGQGRETQYF	TGTGCCAGCAGCTCAACCCGTGGGGGACAGGGTAGGGAGACCCAGTACTTC
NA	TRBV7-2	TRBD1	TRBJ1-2	CASSLAQGASGYTF	TGTGCCAGCAGCTTAGCCCAGGGGGCAAGTGGCTACACCTTC
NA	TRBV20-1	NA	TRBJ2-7	CSAGWGEGYEQYF	TGCAGTGCTGGGTGGGGGGAAGGCTACGAGCAGTACTTC
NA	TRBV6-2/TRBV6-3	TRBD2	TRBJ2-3	CASSLGLGARTQYF	TGTGCCAGCAGTTTGGGACTAGGCGCGCGTACGCAGTATTTT
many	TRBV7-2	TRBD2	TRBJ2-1	CASSPGLDYNEQFF	TGTGCCAGCAGCCCGGGACTAGACTACAATGAGCAGTTCTTC
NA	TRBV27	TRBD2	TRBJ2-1	CANSPLRGLAGNEQFF	TGTGCCAACAGCCCTCTGAGGGGACTAGCGGGAAATGAGCAGTTCTTC
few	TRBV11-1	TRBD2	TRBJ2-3	CASSFPARTSGRTDTQYF	TGTGCCAGCAGTTTTCCAGCCCGGACTAGCGGGAGGACAGATACGCAGTATTTT
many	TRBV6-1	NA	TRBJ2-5	CASSALNLGTQYF	TGTGCCAGCAGTGCGTTGAACCTAGGGACCCAGTACTTC
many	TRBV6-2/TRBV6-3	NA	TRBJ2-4	CASRRTVGIAKNIQYF	TGTGCCAGCAGGAGAACCGTCGGAATAGCCAAAAACATTCAGTACTTC
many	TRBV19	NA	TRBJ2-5	CASSISTGQETQYF	TGTGCCAGTAGTATAAGTACGGGACAAGAGACCCAGTACTTC
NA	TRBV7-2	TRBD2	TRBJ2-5	CASSLTIGLEGNQETQYF	TGTGCCAGCAGCTTAACAATCGGACTAGAGGGTAACCAAGAGACCCAGTACTTC
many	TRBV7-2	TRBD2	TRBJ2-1	CASSSAAGGLNEQFF	TGTGCCAGCAGCTCCGCAGCGGGAGGGCTGAATGAGCAGTTCTTC
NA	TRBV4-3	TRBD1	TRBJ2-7	CASSQVFGTGGYEQYF	TGCGCCAGCAGCCAAGTATTCGGGACAGGGGGCTACGAGCAGTACTTC
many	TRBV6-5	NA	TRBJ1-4	CASSYSGLTGTSNEKLFF	TGTGCCAGCAGTTACTCTGGTCTGACGGGGACGTCCAATGAAAAACTGTTTTTT
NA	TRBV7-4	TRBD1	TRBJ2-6	CASSLNVQGATGANVLTF	TGTGCCAGCAGCTTAAACGTGCAGGGGGCTACTGGGGCCAACGTCCTGACTTTC
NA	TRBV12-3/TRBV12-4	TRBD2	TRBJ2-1	CATRSREVPWNEQFF	TGTGCCACCAGAAGCCGGGAGGTTCCTTGGAATGAGCAGTTCTTC
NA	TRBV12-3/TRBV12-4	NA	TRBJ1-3	CASSSFKYARSGNTIYF	TGTGCCAGCAGTTCTTTTAAGTATGCGCGCTCTGGAAACACCATATATTTT
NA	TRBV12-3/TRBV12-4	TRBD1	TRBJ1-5	CASSVQGRVGNQPQHF	TGTGCCAGCAGTGTACAGGGGCGAGTGGGCAATCAGCCCCAGCATTTT
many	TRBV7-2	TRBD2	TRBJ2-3	CASSGRLAVRSDTQYF	TGTGCCAGCAGCGGAAGACTAGCGGTGAGAAGCGATACGCAGTATTTT
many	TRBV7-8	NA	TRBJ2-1	CASSAEGTSYNEQFF	TGTGCCAGCAGCGCGGAGGGTACCTCCTACAATGAGCAGTTCTTC
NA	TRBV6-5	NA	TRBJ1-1	CASSYSVGVGSYEAFF	TGTGCCAGCAGTTACTCGGTAGGGGTCGGCAGTTACGAAGCTTTCTTT
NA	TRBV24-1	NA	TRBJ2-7	CATSDQSSYEQYF	TGTGCCACCAGTGACCAGAGCTCCTACGAGCAGTACTTC
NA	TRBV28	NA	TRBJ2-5	CASSFIATLWEAATQYF	TGTGCCAGCAGTTTTATAGCCACTTTATGGGAGGCCGCGACCCAGTACTTC
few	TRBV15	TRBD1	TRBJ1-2	CATSGGTGRNYGYTF	TGTGCCACCAGCGGTGGGACAGGGAGGAACTATGGCTACACCTTC
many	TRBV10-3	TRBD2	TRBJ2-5	CAISAAGGPETQYF	TGTGCCATCAGTGCGGCGGGAGGGCCGGAGACCCAGTACTTC
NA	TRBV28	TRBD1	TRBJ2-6	CASRTGPGANVLTF	TGTGCCAGCAGGACAGGGCCTGGGGCCAACGTCCTGACTTTC
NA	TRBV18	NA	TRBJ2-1	CASSPFTGTEFF	TGTGCCAGCTCACCATTCACGGGAACAGAGTTCTTC
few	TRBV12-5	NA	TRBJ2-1	CASGLVMGDGSYNEQFF	TGTGCTAGTGGTTTGGTAATGGGAGATGGGTCCTACAATGAGCAGTTCTTC
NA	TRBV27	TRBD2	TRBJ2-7	CASSGLAGDYEQYF	TGTGCCAGCAGCGGACTAGCGGGAGACTACGAGCAGTACTTC
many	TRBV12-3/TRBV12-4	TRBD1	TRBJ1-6	CASSLARSGTGVINSPLHF	TGTGCCAGCAGTTTAGCGCGGAGCGGGACAGGTGTTATTAATTCACCCCTCCACTTT
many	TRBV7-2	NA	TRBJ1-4	CASSWGGTGLSEKLFF	TGTGCCAGCAGCTGGGGGGGAACAGGGTTGTCTGAAAAACTGTTTTTT